The 3 T cell receptor beta chains in this list originate from one sample, sequenced in a study of metastatic and nonmetastatic thyroid tumors. TCRdb used MiXCR to call clones anew from the PCR reads. The repertoire has approximately 34,000 clones, 15% to 20% of them found once; the top ten carry about 11%. The entire patient cohort was treatment-naive prior to thyroid surgery. Sequences were obtained from blood. Source of these receptors: a female donor with papillary thyroid cancer or a benign thyroid nodule (not recorded which). Some clones in this sample may be carry-over from other donors' samples.

This clone appeared many times. Different DNA sequences within this sample yield the same CDR3. The chain is built from TRBV6-4 and TRBJ2-5; D might be TRBD1 or TRBD2, each matching 6 bases. This CDR3 is built from 15 residues. V lost 3 bases and J lost 1, with 12 bases in between. Germline lookup yields CDR1 MRHNA and CDR2 SNTAGT. Here the CDR3 reads CASSEKGGGQETQYF. The CDR3, as DNA: TGTGCCAGCAGTGAAAAAGGGGGAGGCCAAGAGACCCAGTACTTC.

This clone has ten or more counts. The chain is built from TRBV20-1 and TRBJ2-3, with TRBD2 as a possible D gene (5 bases). The CDR3 has 16 amino acids. CDR1 and CDR2 from the germline V gene are DFQATT and SNEGSKA (reference sequence). V was clipped by 6 bases and J by 2 bases, with 21 bases between them. The CDR3 sequence: CSATSQRTLYTDTQYF. The CDR3 DNA reads TGCAGTGCCACATCCCAGCGGACCCTTTACACAGATACGCAGTATTTT.

This clone showed up just a few times. The gene calls are TRBV27 and TRBJ1-3, with D possibly TRBD1 on 5 matching bases. This CDR3 is built from 19 residues. Trimming pared 4 bases from V and 4 bases from J, leaving 26 bases between. Germline CDR1 is MNHEY and CDR2 is SMNVEV (reference sequence). The CDR3, as DNA: TGTGCCAGCAGTTGGGACCCCTTTCCTGGAGTCAAAAAGGGAAACACCATATATTTT. Translating it yields CASSWDPFPGVKKGNTIYF.